The 18 T cell receptor beta chains presented below share a single source sample, sequenced in a study of identical twins. In TCRdb, the 5' RACE reads were re-called with MiXCR into one record per CDR3 protein. Found here are 200,000 to 300,000 distinct CDR3 sequences, 5.5% to 7% of them singletons; the top ten hold roughly 3.6%. This sample was shared with a second study, whose subject was yellow fever vaccine responses in identical twins.

What was sequenced was memory (CD45RO+) T cells sorted from blood. Source of these receptors: a woman aged 18 to 35 in good health.

At least ten counts were recorded for this clonotype. This chain connects TRBV2 to TRBJ1-4; the D is unclear. V was trimmed by 2 bases and J by 12 bases, leaving 22 bases between them. Germline V gene sequence: CDR1 SNHLY, CDR2 FYNNEI. This CDR3 is 16 amino acids long. CDR3 loop: CASSESAGRGRLELFF. The CDR3, as DNA: TGTGCCAGCAGTGAATCGGCAGGTCGTGGTCGGTTGGAACTGTTTTTT.

This clonotype occurred many times. The rearrangement joins TRBV4-1 to TRBJ2-7, with D hard to call. This CDR3 comprises 14 residues. Germline V CDR1 and CDR2: MGHRA, YSYEKL. V lost 5 bases and J 0 bases, leaving 11 bases between the germline ends. CDR3 sequence reads: CASSNTALSYEQYV. DNA for the CDR3: TGCGCCAGCAGCAACACAGCCCTCTCCTACGAGCAGTACGTC.

This clonotype was found a few times. V is TRBV2 and J is TRBJ2-1; TRBD2 agrees at 9 bases. The V gene's germline CDR1 is SNHLY and CDR2 FYNNEI. This CDR3 comprises 15 residues. The junction had 5 bases not matched to a gene; V was cut back by 4 bases and J by 4 bases. The CDR3: CASSVRLAGYNEQFF. In DNA, the CDR3 is TGTGCCAGCAGTGTTCGGCTAGCGGGATACAATGAGCAGTTCTTC.

The table lists this clonotype with a few counts. The V call is TRBV29-1, the J call TRBJ2-7, with 8 bases lining up with TRBD1. Germline loops: CDR1 SQVTM, CDR2 ANQGSEA. This CDR3 has 14 residues. V lost 4 bases to trimming and J lost 4 bases; unmatched junction nucleotides: 9. The CDR3 coding sequence is TGCAGCGTTGCCGGTGGACAGGGTCAATACGAGCAGTACGTC. As protein: CSVAGGQGQYEQYV.

This clonotype was observed a handful of times. V usage is TRBV28 and J usage is TRBJ1-1; 10 positions match TRBD1. Trimming at V came to 7 bases and at J to 5 bases, leaving 7 bases not matched to a gene. The CDR3 has 14 amino acids. CDR1 MDHEN and CDR2 SYDVKM come from the germline V gene. In DNA, the CDR3 is TGTGCCAGCAATTTGGGGACAGGGGTGACTGAAGCTTTCTTT. Amino acids: CASNLGTGVTEAFF.

This clonotype appeared a few times. V and J are TRBV28 and TRBJ1-1; D gene ambiguous. The germline V and J ends were trimmed by 6 bases and 6 bases, with 20 bases remaining between them. The germline V gene encodes CDR1 MDHEN and CDR2 SYDVKM. The CDR3 is made up of 15 amino acids. CDR3 nucleotides: TGTGCCAGCAGGACGAGACGGACGAGTGGCGCTGAAGCTTTCTTT. This codes for CASRTRRTSGAEAFF.

This clonotype occurred many times. The rearrangement joins TRBV20-1 to TRBJ2-3, with 10 bases fitting TRBD2. The CDR3 covers 14 residues. Germline-derived CDR1 and CDR2 are DFQATT and SNEGSKA (reference sequence). Trimming at V came to 3 bases and at J to 7 bases, leaving 7 bases not matched to a gene. CDR3 in DNA: TGCAGTGCTAGTACTAGCGGGGTCCGTAATACGCAGTATTTT. This sequence encodes CSASTSGVRNTQYF.

This clonotype was found a few times. The chain links TRBV7-9 to TRBJ2-1; 7 bases are a match to TRBD2. The CDR3 has 15 amino acids. The ends lost 1 base at V and 8 bases at J; junction bases unmatched: 8. From germline, CDR1 is SEHNR and CDR2 FQNEAQ (reference sequence). This CDR3 reads CASSLGGGSSYEQFF. The CDR3, as DNA: TGTGCCAGCAGCTTAGGTGGCGGGAGTAGCTATGAGCAGTTCTTC. Complete variable domain (other parts from reference TRBV7-9 and TRBJ2-1): DTGVSQNPRHKITKRGQNVTFRCDPISEHNRLYWYRQTLGQGPEFLTYFQNEAQLEKSRLLSDRFSAERPKGSFSTLEIQRTEQGDSAMYLCASSLGGGSSYEQFFGPGTRLTVL.

This clonotype was detected many times. The chain links TRBV5-1 to TRBJ2-3; 8 nucleotides agree with TRBD1. Trimming cost V 3 bases and J 2 bases; bases outside gene matches: 5. This CDR3 has 15 residues. The germline V gene has CDR1 SGHRS and CDR2 YFSETQ. The CDR3 loop reads CASSSGTGITDTQYF. CDR3 nucleotide sequence: TGCGCCAGCAGCTCCGGGACAGGAATCACAGATACGCAGTATTTT.

This clonotype appeared many times. This sequence joins TRBV2 and TRBJ2-1; the D is unclear. Trimming shortened V by 7 bases and J by 8 bases, and 9 bases separated the two germline ends. The CDR3 contains 11 residues. The germline V gene encodes CDR1 SNHLY and CDR2 FYNNEI. The CDR3 DNA sequence: TGTGCCAGCAACATCGGAGATGAGCAGTTCTTC. Amino acids: CASNIGDEQFF.

This clonotype has ten or more counts. The chain uses TRBV7-3 and TRBJ2-1; 9 bases fit TRBD2. After removal of 5 bases from V and 12 bases from J, the junction contained 5 bases not matched to a gene. The CDR3 totals 12 residues. From germline, CDR1 is SGHTA and CDR2 FQGTGA. CDR3 amino acids: CASSIAGEGQFF. The DNA of the CDR3 is TGTGCCAGCAGCATAGCGGGAGAAGGGCAGTTCTTC.

This clonotype was counted many times. V usage is TRBV7-8 and J usage is TRBJ2-3, with TRBD2 matching 11 bases. CDR3 length: 16 amino acids. The germline V gene has CDR1 SGHVS and CDR2 FQNEAQ. The trim removed 5 bases at V and 2 bases at J, leaving 6 bases unmatched. CDR3 sequence: CASSVLAGGPTDTQYF. Here the CDR3 DNA reads TGTGCCAGCAGCGTGTTAGCGGGGGGGCCCACAGATACGCAGTATTTT.

This clonotype has at least ten counts. This chain joins TRBV7-9 and TRBJ1-5, with no clear D. V gave up 7 bases and J gave up 5 bases, with 15 bases separating them. This CDR3 comprises 14 residues. In germline, CDR1 is SEHNR, CDR2 FQNEAQ (reference sequence). CDR3 nucleotides: TGTGCCAGCAACTCGGGAAGCACAGATCAGCCCCAGCATTTT. It yields the protein CASNSGSTDQPQHF.

This rearrangement joins TRBV12-3 or TRBV12-4 to TRBJ1-1, with D perhaps matching TRBD1 (5 bases). CDR3 length: 14 residues. With 1 base removed from V and 0 bases from J, the gap between germline ends came to 6 bases. DNA for the CDR3: TGTGCCAGCAGTTTAGGCAGGGTGAACACTGAAGCTTTCTTT. Protein sequence: CASSLGRVNTEAFF.

The chain combines TRBV5-6 with TRBJ2-3, with 10 bases that match TRBD2. CDR1 SGHDT and CDR2 YYEEEE come from the germline V gene. The CDR3 covers 15 residues. V shed 3 bases, J shed 0 bases, and the junction held 1 base outside the gene matches. The CDR3 region is CASSSTSGSTDTQYF. CDR3 coding DNA: TGTGCCAGCAGCTCGACTAGCGGGAGCACAGATACGCAGTATTTT.

This chain uses TRBV5-5 with TRBJ2-3; 10 nucleotides align to TRBD1. Looked up from germline, CDR1 is SGHKS and CDR2 is YYEKEE (reference sequence). The junction had 7 bases not matched to a gene; V was cut back by 5 bases and J by 4 bases. This CDR3 is 15 amino acids long. The CDR3 loop is CASRKDRGRADTQYF. The CDR3 DNA reads as TGTGCCAGCAGGAAGGACAGGGGGAGGGCAGATACGCAGTATTTT.

In this sample, this clonotype turned up a few times. The CDR3 DNA reads as TGTGCCAGCAGCCAAGATCTTAGGGAGCAGTTCTTC. Translation: CASSQDLREQFF. The genes are TRBV4-2 and TRBJ2-1; D remains ambiguous. V was pared by 0 bases and J by 10 bases, with 7 bases between. The CDR3 consists of 12 residues. Germline-derived CDR1 and CDR2 are LGHNA and YNFKEQ.

The chain links TRBV27 to TRBJ2-5; 7 bases agree with TRBD1. The CDR3 totals 15 residues. Germline assignment: CDR1 MNHEY and CDR2 SMNVEV (reference sequence). With 5 bases clipped from V and 5 bases from J, the junction kept 11 bases outside the gene matches. The CDR3 is CASSRRQGHRETQYF. For the CDR3, the DNA is TGTGCCAGCAGTAGACGACAGGGACACCGGGAGACCCAGTACTTC.